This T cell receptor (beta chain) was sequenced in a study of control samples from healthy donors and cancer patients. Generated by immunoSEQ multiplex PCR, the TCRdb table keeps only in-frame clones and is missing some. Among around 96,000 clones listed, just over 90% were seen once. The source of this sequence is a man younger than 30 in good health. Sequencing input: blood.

The CDR3 coding sequence is TGTGCTAGCGCCCCAGGACTAGCGGGGTTTCTGTACTTC. This codes for CASAPGLAGFLYF. The chain couples TRBV7-7 to TRBJ2-7; 12 bases align to TRBD2. Germline CDR1 and CDR2: SSHAT and FNYEAQ (reference sequence). The CDR3 is 13 residues long. Looking up the rest from reference TRBV7-7 and TRBJ2-7 gives the full variable domain: GAGVSQSPRYKVTKRGQDVTLRCDPISSHATLYWYQQALGQGPEFLTYFNYEAQPDKSGLPSDRFSAERPEGSISTLTIQRTEQRDSAMYRCASAPGLAGFLYFGPGTRLTVT.